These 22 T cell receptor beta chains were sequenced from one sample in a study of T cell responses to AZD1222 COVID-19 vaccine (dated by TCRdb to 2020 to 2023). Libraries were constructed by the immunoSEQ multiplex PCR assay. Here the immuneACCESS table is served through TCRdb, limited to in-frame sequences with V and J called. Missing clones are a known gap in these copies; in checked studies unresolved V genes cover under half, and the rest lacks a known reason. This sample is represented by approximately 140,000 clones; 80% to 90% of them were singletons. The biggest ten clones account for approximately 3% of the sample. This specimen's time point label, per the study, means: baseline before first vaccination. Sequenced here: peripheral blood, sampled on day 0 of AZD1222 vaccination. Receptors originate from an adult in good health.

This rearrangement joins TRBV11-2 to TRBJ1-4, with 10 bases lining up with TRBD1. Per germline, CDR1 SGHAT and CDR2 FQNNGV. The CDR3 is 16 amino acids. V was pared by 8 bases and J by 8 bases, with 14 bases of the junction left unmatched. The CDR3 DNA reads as TGTGCCAGCGGCGGCGGGACAGGGGAAGAACGAGAAAAACTGTTTTTT. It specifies CASGGGTGEEREKLFF.

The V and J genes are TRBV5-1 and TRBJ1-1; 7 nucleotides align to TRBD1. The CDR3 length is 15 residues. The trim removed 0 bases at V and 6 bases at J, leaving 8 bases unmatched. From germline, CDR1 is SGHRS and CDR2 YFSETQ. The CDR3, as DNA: TGCGCCAGCAGCTTGGGGTCGAACAGGGGCTCTGAAGCTTTCTTT. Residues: CASSLGSNRGSEAFF.

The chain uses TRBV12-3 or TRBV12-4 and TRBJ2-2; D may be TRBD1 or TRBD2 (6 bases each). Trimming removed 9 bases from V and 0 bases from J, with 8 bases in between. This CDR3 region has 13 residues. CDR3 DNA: TGTGCCAGTGGGGGGCCGAACACCGGGGAGCTGTTTTTT. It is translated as CASGGPNTGELFF.

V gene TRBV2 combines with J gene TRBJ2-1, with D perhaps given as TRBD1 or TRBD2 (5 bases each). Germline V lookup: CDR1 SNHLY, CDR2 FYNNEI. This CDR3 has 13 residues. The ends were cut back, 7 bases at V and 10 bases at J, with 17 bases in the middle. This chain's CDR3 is CASKVGTLIEQFF. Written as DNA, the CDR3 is TGTGCCAGCAAGGTGGGGACCCTCATCGAGCAGTTCTTC.

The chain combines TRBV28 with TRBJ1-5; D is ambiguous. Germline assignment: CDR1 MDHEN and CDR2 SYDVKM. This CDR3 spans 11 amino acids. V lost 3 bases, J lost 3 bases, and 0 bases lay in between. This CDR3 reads CASSFNQPQHF. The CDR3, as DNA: TGTGCCAGCAGTTTCAATCAGCCCCAGCATTTT.

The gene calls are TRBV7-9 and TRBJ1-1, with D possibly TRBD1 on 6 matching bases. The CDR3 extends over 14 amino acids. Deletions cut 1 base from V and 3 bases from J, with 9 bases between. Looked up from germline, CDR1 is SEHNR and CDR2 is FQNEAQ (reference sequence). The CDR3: CASSLGGAYTEAFF. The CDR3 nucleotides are TGTGCCAGCAGCTTAGGGGGGGCTTACACTGAAGCTTTCTTT.

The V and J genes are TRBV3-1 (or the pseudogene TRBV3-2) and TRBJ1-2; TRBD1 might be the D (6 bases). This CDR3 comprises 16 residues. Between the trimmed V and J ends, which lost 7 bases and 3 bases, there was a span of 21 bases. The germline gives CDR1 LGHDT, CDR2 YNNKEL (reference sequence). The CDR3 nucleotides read TGTGCCAGCATATGGCGCGGGGGCAGGATTTACTATGGCTACACCTTC. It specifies CASIWRGGRIYYGYTF.

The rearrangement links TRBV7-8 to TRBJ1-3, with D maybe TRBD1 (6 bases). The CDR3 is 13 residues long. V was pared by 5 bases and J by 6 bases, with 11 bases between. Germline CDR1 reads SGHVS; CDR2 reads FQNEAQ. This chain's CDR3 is CASSPDRTNTIYF. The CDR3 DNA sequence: TGTGCCAGCAGCCCGGACAGAACAAACACCATATATTTT.

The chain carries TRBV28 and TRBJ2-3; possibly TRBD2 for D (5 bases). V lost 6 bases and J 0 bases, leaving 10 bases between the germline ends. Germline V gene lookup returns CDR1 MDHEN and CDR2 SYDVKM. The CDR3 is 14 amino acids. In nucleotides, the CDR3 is TGTGCCAGCAGAGCCGGGGAGAGCACAGATACGCAGTATTTT. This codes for CASRAGESTDTQYF.

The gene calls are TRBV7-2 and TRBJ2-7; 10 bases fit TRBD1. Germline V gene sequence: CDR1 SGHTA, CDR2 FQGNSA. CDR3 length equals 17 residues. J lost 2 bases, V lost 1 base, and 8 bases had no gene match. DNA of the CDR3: TGTGCCAGCAGCTTAGTCTCGGGGACAGGGGTGGCCTACGAGCAGTACTTC. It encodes CASSLVSGTGVAYEQYF.

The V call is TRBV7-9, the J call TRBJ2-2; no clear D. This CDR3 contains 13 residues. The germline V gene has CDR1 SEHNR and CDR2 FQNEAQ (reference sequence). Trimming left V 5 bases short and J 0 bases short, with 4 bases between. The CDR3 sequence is CASSLPNTGELFF. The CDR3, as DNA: TGTGCCAGCAGCCTGCCGAACACCGGGGAGCTGTTTTTT.

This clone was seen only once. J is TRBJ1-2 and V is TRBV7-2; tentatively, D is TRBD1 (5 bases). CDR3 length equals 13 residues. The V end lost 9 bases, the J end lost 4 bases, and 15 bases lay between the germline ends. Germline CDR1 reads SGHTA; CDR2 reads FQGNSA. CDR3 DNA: TGTGCCAGAGGGGACGGCGGTGCCTATGGCTACACCTTC. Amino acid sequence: CARGDGGAYGYTF.

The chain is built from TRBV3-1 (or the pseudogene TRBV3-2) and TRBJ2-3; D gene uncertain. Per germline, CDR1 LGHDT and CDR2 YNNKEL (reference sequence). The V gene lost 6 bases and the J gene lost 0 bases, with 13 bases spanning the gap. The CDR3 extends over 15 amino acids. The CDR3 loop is CASSPPMGSTDTQYF. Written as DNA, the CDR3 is TGTGCCAGCAGTCCTCCCATGGGAAGCACAGATACGCAGTATTTT.

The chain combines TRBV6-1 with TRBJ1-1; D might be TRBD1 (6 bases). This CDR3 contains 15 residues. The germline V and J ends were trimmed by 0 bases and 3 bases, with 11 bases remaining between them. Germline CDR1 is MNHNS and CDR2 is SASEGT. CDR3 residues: CASSEATGRDTEAFF. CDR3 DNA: TGTGCCAGCAGTGAAGCTACAGGGAGGGACACTGAAGCTTTCTTT.

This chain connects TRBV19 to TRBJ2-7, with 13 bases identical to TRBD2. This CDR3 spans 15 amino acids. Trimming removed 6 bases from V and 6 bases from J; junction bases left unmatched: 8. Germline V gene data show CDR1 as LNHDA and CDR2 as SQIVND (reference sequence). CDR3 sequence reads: CASRHGLAGVPEQYF. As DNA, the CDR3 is TGTGCCAGTAGACATGGACTAGCGGGAGTTCCCGAGCAGTACTTC. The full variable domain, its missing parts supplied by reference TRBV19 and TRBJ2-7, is DGGITQSPKYLFRKEGQNVTLSCEQNLNHDAMYWYRQDPGQGLRLIYYSQIVNDFQKGDIAEGYSVSREKKESFPLTVTSAQKNPTAFYLCASRHGLAGVPEQYFGPGTRLTVT.

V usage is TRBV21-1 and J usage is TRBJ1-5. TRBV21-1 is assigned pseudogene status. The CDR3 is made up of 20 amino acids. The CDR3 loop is CASSKTQDGRPRGANQPQHF. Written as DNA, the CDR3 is TGTGCCAGCAGCAAAACGCAGGATGGGAGACCCCGGGGGGCCAATCAGCCCCAGCATTTT.

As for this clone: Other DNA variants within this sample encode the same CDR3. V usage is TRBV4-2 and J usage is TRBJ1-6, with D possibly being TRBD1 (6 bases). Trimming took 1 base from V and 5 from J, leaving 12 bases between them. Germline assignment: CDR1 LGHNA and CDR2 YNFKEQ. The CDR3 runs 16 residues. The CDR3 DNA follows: TGTGCCAGCAGCCAAGGACAGGTGGCGGATAATTCACCCCTCCACTTT. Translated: CASSQGQVADNSPLHF.

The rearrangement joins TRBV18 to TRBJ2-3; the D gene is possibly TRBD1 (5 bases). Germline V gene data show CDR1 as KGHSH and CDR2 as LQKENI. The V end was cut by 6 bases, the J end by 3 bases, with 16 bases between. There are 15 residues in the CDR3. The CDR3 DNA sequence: TGTGCCAGCTCGAGACAGCCAACTCCTACAGATACGCAGTATTTT. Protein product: CASSRQPTPTDTQYF.

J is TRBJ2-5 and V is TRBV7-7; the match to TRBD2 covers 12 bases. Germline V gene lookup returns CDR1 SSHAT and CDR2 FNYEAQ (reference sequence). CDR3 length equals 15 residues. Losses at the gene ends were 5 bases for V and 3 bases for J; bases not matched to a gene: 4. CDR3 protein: CASSRGLAGKETQYF. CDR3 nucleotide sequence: TGTGCCAGCAGCCGGGGACTAGCGGGTAAAGAGACCCAGTACTTC. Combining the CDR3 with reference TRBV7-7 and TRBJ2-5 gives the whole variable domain GAGVSQSPRYKVTKRGQDVTLRCDPISSHATLYWYQQALGQGPEFLTYFNYEAQPDKSGLPSDRFSAERPEGSISTLTIQRTEQRDSAMYRCASSRGLAGKETQYFGPGTRLLVL.

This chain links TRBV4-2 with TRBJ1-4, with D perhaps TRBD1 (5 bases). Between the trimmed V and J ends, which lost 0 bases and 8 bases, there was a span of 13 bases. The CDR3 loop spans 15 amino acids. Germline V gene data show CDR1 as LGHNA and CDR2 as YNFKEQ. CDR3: CASSQDETAREKLFF. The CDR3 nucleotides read TGTGCCAGCAGCCAAGATGAGACAGCTCGGGAAAAACTGTTTTTT.

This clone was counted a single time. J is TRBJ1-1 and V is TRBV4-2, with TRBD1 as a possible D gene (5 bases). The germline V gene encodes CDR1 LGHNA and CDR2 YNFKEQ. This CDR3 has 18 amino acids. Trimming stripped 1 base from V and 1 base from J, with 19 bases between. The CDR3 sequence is CASSQVEGALGPNTEAFF. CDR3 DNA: TGTGCCAGCAGCCAAGTAGAAGGGGCTCTAGGCCCGAACACTGAAGCTTTCTTT.

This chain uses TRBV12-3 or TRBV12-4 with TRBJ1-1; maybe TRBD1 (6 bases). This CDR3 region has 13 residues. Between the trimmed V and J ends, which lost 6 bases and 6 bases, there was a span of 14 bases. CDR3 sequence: CASSSNRVSEAFF. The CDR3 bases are TGTGCCAGCAGCTCGAACAGGGTCTCTGAAGCTTTCTTT.